This T cell receptor (beta chain) was found in a study of T cells in Graves' hyperthyroidism and ophthalmopathy. The study defined stable Graves' hyperthyroidism as no ophthalmopathy progression within 18 months. Diagnostic decisions used clinical symptoms, serum thyroxine and TRAb, thyroid ultrasound and orbital computed tomography. Extraction of PBMCs used roughly 9.3 ml of fresh peripheral blood. It was RNA transcripts that yielded the amplified TCR beta CDR3 regions. The TCR CDR3 first-round RT-PCR relied on the HTBI primer set. One entry per CDR3 protein, called by TCRdb with MiXCR from the multiplex PCR reads. The sample lists about 400,000 distinct CDR3 sequences, 14% to 15% occurring once. Looked up from germline, CDR1 is SGHTA and CDR2 is FQGNSA. V was shortened by 5 bases and J by 4 bases, with 10 bases between the two germline ends. The CDR3 has 13 amino acids. This clonotype was observed a handful of times.

The sequence derives from a woman in her twenties or thirties with Graves' hyperthyroidism. Sequenced sample: blood. The chain employs TRBV7-2 and TRBJ2-3; TRBD1 is a possible D gene (5 bases). CDR3 protein: CASSIRTSDTQYF. Written as DNA, the CDR3 is TGTGCCAGCAGCATCCGGACATCAGATACGCAGTATTTT. The complete variable domain, with remaining parts taken from reference TRBV7-2 and TRBJ2-3, reads GAGVSQSPSNKVTEKGKDVELRCDPISGHTALYWYRQSLGQGLEFLIYFQGNSAPDKSGLPSDRFSAERTGGSVSTLTIQRTQQEDSAVYLCASSIRTSDTQYFGPGTRLTVL.